These 9 T cell receptor beta chains originate from one sample sequenced in a study of vaccination and CD4 T cells after COVID-19. These TCRs are of unknown antigen specificity. The treatment here: roughly 10-day PBMC culture with coronavirus spike peptide pools or control peptides (ViraFEST assay). Gathered ahead of the COVID-19 pandemic (2011-2018) were the CD4+ T cells of the unexposed donor. The assay that was used to sequence DNA from cultured CD4+ T cells was the Oncomine TCR Beta short-read assay. Investigators obtained genomic DNA by extraction from cultured CD4+ T cells. Each CDR3 protein gets one entry after TCRdb re-called the PCR reads with MiXCR. The sample lists 7,000 to 9,500 distinct CDR3 sequences, 28% occurring once. The source material was CD4+ T cells from blood, cultured in vitro. These receptors were collected from a human donor in good health.

Only a few counts were recorded for this clonotype. The J gene is TRBJ1-1, the V gene TRBV20-1, with D possibly being TRBD1 (5 bases). Trimming removed 2 bases from V and 4 bases from J, with 8 bases in between. The CDR3 is made up of 12 amino acids. Germline values: CDR1 DFQATT, CDR2 SNEGSKA (reference sequence). The CDR3 region is CSARQGSTEAFF. DNA for the CDR3: TGCAGTGCTAGACAGGGAAGCACTGAAGCTTTCTTT.

J is TRBJ2-1 and V is TRBV19, with D possibly matching TRBD2 (5 bases). Trimming pared 7 bases from V and 8 bases from J, leaving 18 bases between. Germline V gives CDR1 LNHDA, CDR2 SQIVND (reference sequence). The CDR3 loop spans 14 amino acids. CDR3 bases: TGTGCCAGTACCGAGTCGGGAATCCCCCATGAGCAGTTCTTC. Encoded protein: CASTESGIPHEQFF.

This clonotype was detected a few times. The gene calls are TRBV10-3 and TRBJ1-5; D remains ambiguous. The V gene lost 3 bases and the J gene lost 0 bases, with 9 bases spanning the gap. The CDR3 spans 15 residues. In germline, CDR1 is ENHRY, CDR2 SYGVKD. The CDR3 DNA reads TGTGCCATCAGTGATGGACGATATAGCAATCAGCCCCAGCATTTT. It yields the protein CAISDGRYSNQPQHF.

This clonotype came up a few times. This chain links TRBV5-1 with TRBJ1-2; weak D call: TRBD1 (6 bases). CDR3 length: 14 amino acids. CDR1 and CDR2 (germline): SGHRS, YFSETQ. V was cut by 3 bases and J by 3 bases, with 12 bases left in between. Here the CDR3 DNA reads TGCGCCAGCAGCTCCTCCACAGGGTACTATGGCTACACCTTC. This encodes CASSSSTGYYGYTF.

The rearrangement links TRBV5-1 to TRBJ2-7, with D possibly being TRBD1 (5 bases). Germline V gene lookup returns CDR1 SGHRS and CDR2 YFSETQ. CDR3 length: 15 amino acids. Trimming removed 0 bases from V and 3 bases from J, with 13 bases in between. CDR3 DNA sequence: TGCGCCAGCAGCTTGGATAGCAGGGCCCTCTACGAGCAGTACTTC. The encoded protein is CASSLDSRALYEQYF. Full variable domain (missing parts from reference TRBV5-1 and TRBJ2-7): KAGVTQTPRYLIKTRGQQVTLSCSPISGHRSVSWYQQTPGQGLQFLFEYFSETQRNKGNFPGRFSGRQFSNSRSEMNVSTLELGDSALYLCASSLDSRALYEQYFGPGTRLTVT.

This chain's CDR3 is CASRDYRRTGELFF. CDR3 coding DNA: TGTGCCAGTAGGGACTACCGGAGGACCGGGGAGCTGTTTTTT. The chain employs TRBV19 and TRBJ2-2; a weak D match, TRBD2 (6 bases). The CDR3 runs 14 residues. Trimming stripped 6 bases from V and 5 bases from J, with 13 bases between. Germline values: CDR1 LNHDA, CDR2 SQIVND (reference sequence).

The rearrangement links TRBV28 to TRBJ1-1; no definite D call. Germline V gene sequence: CDR1 MDHEN, CDR2 SYDVKM. V lost 3 bases and J lost 4, with 9 bases in between. The length of the CDR3 is 13 residues. In DNA, the CDR3 is TGTGCCAGCAGTTTGAATGGACTCACTGAAGCTTTCTTT. This translates into CASSLNGLTEAFF.

This clonotype was seen a handful of times. The rearrangement uses TRBV30 and TRBJ1-6, with 8 bases aligning to TRBD1. Germline V gives CDR1 GTSNPN, CDR2 SVGIG (reference sequence). V lost 8 bases to trimming and J lost 10 bases; unmatched junction nucleotides: 10. The length of the CDR3 is 13 residues. CDR3 sequence reads: CAQESGGRSPLHF. In DNA, the CDR3 is TGTGCCCAAGAATCAGGGGGCCGCTCACCCCTCCACTTT.

The rearrangement joins TRBV6-2 or TRBV6-3 to TRBJ1-6; D may be TRBD1 (5 bases). Trimming removed 3 bases at V and 5 bases at J, with 17 bases between. Per germline, CDR1 MNHEY and CDR2 SVGEGT. This CDR3 comprises 17 residues. For the CDR3, the DNA is TGTGCCAGCAGTTATAACCTACGGGACGCCGATAATTCACCCCTCCACTTT. Protein product: CASSYNLRDADNSPLHF.